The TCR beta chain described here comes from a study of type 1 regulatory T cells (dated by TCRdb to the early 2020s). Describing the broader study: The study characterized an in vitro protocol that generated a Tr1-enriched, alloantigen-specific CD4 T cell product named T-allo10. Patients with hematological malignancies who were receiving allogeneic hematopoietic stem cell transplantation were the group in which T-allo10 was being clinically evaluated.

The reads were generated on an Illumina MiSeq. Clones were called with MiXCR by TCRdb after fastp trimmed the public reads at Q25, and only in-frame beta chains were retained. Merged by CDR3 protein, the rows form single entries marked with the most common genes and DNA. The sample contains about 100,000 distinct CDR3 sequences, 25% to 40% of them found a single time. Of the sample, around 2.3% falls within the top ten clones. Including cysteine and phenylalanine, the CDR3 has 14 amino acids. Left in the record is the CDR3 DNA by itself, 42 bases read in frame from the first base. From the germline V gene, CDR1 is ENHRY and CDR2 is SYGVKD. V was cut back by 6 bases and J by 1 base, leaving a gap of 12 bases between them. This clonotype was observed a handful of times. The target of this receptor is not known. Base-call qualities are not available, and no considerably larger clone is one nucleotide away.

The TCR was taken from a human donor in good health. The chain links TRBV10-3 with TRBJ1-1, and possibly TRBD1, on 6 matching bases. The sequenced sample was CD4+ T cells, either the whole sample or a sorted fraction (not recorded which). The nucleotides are TGTGCCATCAGACCCGGGACACGGAACACTGAAGCTTTCTTT. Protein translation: CAIRPGTRNTEAFF.